This T cell receptor beta chain emerged from a study of PD-L1 blockade in urothelial cancer (dated 2017 in TCRdb). For the study in its entirety: Therapy was started in the mid-2010s for all patients, and atezolizumab 1,200 mg was administered intravenously every 3 weeks. The study was an exploratory multi-omic analysis of somatic, immune and clinical correlates of response to PD-L1 blockade with atezolizumab in urothelial cancer. Durable clinical benefit was achieved by nine patients and was not achieved by 20 patients. Blood samples were analyzed 3 weeks after the start of treatment (second dose) and 6 weeks after the start of treatment. Patients had an ECOG performance status of 0 or 1 and had received between 0 and 3 prior chemotherapy regimens. Pretreatment tumor samples and matched peripheral blood, collected serially before and after atezolizumab treatment, underwent TCR sequencing. Durable clinical benefit was defined as a progression-free survival longer than 6 months, and TCR features were additionally tested against progression-free survival and overall survival. In the same patients, pretreatment tumors underwent whole exome sequencing and RNA sequencing in addition to TCR sequencing. Blood samples gave a median of about 150,000 T cells and 83,000 or so unique TCRs, with a median clonality of around 0.074. About nine tenths of the roughly 29 patients were identified as males with urothelial cancer of bladder origin, and a prior smoking history was reported by 18 of 29 patients. Twenty-nine patients had pretreatment blood TCR-seq, roughly 24 had at least one posttreatment blood collection, and roughly 24 had tumor TCR-seq. Results and caveats for the whole study, not just this receptor: Small sample size (n ≈ 29) and many exploratory analyses mean the results are intended to be hypothesis-generating. A pretreatment peripheral blood TCR clonality below the median was linked to improved progression-free and overall survival. At 3 weeks after the start of treatment, tumor-associated TCR clones in peripheral blood had expanded more in patients with durable benefit (n ≈ 20, p = 0.022).

The cohort comprised 30 or so patients with locally advanced or metastatic urothelial carcinoma treated at Memorial Sloan Kettering on a trial protocol. Peripheral blood mononuclear cells were collected pretreatment and during treatment, with between 1 and 8 total time points per patient. The Qiagen DNeasy Blood extraction kit was used to purify genomic DNA from total PBMCs and from tumor samples. PBMCs were collected pretreatment and during treatment, and were isolated and stored as previously described. On this clone itself: The clone's antigen remains unknown. No qualities accompany the bases; no much larger clone lies one base away.

The junction shows trimming of 0 bases on V and 8 bases on J, plus 14 bases between the germline ends. CDR1 and CDR2, per the germline V gene (reference sequence), are SGHNT and YYREEE. Spanning cysteine to phenylalanine, the CDR3 consists of 15 amino acids. CDR3 DNA is the only sequence kept; it has 45 bases, read in frame from the first base. Synthetic TCR analog templates were spiked into each PCR so that absolute template abundance could be estimated from read counts. Using the immunoSEQ assay, TCRbeta CDR3 regions were amplified from genomic DNA with bias-controlled V and J gene primers. Rearranged TCRbeta segments were sequenced at approximately 20X coverage. On the authors' methods: Sequencing errors were corrected by clustering, and CDR3s were annotated against IMGT so that V, D and J genes could be assigned. Downstream analyses used only productive TCRbeta rearrangements, leaving out any out-of-frame or stop-codon sequences. Clonality was calculated as one minus the Shannon entropy normalized by the log of the number of unique productive sequences. Fisher's exact test with Benjamini-Hochberg correction, at a threshold of adjusted p below 0.01, was used to find clones that differed between time points or between blood and tumor. This immuneACCESS table, as held by TCRdb, lists in-frame sequences with V and J called but not all clones. Of the missing ones, under half trace to an unresolved V gene in checked studies; the others have no known cause. V, J and clone size are those of that table, while D and trimming were read from the DNA. The sample contains about 74,000 clones, around 84% of them found a single time. The top ten clonotypes cover 4.7% of the sample.

This receptor chain uses TRBV5-4 and TRBJ1-4; the D region possibly corresponds to TRBD1 (6 bases align). The specimen comprised PBMCs, sampled around atezolizumab (anti-PD-L1) treatment. The receptor's source is a man aged 70-80 years with urothelial cancer. The nucleotide sequence reads as follows: TGTGCCAGCAGCTTGGGGTCAGGGGTTAACGAAAAACTGTTTTTT. Translated, it gives CASSLGSGVNEKLFF.